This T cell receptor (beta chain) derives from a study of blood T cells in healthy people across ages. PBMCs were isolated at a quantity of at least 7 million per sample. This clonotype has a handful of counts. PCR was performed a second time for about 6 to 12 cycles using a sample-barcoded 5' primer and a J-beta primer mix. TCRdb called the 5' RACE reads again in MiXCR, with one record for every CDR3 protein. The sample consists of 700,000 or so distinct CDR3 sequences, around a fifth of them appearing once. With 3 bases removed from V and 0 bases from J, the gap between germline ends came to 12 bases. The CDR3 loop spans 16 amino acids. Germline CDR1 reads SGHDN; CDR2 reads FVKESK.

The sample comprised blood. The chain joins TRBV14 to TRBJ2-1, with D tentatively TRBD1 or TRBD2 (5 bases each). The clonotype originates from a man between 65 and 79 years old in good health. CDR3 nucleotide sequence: TGTGCCAGCAGCCAGAGACCGGGACCCTCCTACAATGAGCAGTTCTTC. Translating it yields CASSQRPGPSYNEQFF. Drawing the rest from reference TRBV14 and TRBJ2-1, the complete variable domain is EAGVTQFPSHSVIEKGQTVTLRCDPISGHDNLYWYRRVMGKEIKFLLHFVKESKQDESGMPNNRFLAERTGGTYSTLKVQPAELEDSGVYFCASSQRPGPSYNEQFFGPGTRLTVL.